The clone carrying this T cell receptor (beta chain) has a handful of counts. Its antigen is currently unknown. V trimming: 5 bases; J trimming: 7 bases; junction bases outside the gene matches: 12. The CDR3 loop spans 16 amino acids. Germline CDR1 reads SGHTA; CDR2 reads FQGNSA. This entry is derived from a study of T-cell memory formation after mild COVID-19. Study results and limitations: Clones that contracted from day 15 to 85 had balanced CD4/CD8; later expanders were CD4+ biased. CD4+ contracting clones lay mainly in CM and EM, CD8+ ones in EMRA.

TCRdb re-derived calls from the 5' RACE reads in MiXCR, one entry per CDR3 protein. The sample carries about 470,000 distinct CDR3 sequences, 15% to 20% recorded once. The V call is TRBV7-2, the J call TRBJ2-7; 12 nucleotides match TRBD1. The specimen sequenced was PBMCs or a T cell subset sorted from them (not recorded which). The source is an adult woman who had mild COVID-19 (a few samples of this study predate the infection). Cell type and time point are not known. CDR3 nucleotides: TGTGCCAGCAGCCTTAACCCGGGACAGGGGGCTGGAGAGCAGTACTTC. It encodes CASSLNPGQGAGEQYF.